The clone carrying this T cell receptor beta chain is a singleton in its sample. As handled by the study authors: Amplification with reference gene primers provided the estimates of nucleated cell counts. Sequencing was performed with immunoSEQ multiplex PCR; in TCRdb, only in-frame clones are kept and a portion is missing. Clonal size and the V and J genes are those of that table, whereas D and trimming came from the DNA. Of some 82,000 clones listed, 81% are singletons. The source of the sample is a study of blood T cell repertoires in COVID-19. In the study overall: Italy, Spain and the United States were the sources of the convalescent and acute COVID-19 samples. The cDNA or gDNA used as material had been derived from T cells, B-cell-depleted T cells, or PBMCs.

The CDR3 totals 13 residues. Per germline, CDR1 MDHEN and CDR2 SYDVKM. V shed 6 bases, J shed 8 bases, and the junction held 8 bases outside the gene matches. This chain uses TRBV28 with TRBJ1-1, with 8 bases aligning to TRBD1. The TCR was taken from a man older than 75 with acute or convalescent COVID-19. Sequencing was done on a sample of peripheral blood. The CDR3 sequence: CASSPGQGGEAFF. CDR3 nucleotides: TGTGCCAGCAGCCCTGGACAGGGAGGAGAAGCTTTCTTT.